Here is one TCR beta chain with its context. Only in-frame clones appear in the TCRdb table, and some are missing; sequencing was by immunoSEQ multiplex PCR. The repertoire holds more than 55,000 clones, with 87% as singletons. Germline V gene sequence: CDR1 SGHAT, CDR2 FQNNGV. The CDR3 runs 15 residues. Trimming stripped 7 bases from V and 7 bases from J, with 20 bases between. These data originate in a study of blood T cell repertoires in COVID-19. The genes are TRBV11-2 and TRBJ2-1, with D tentatively TRBD2 (7 bases). The sample consisted of peripheral blood. This receptor was identified in a man aged 55 to 70 with active or convalescent COVID-19. The CDR3 DNA reads TGTGCCAGCACCACTATATCGGGGGGCGGGAATGAGCAGTTCTTC. It translates to CASTTISGGGNEQFF.